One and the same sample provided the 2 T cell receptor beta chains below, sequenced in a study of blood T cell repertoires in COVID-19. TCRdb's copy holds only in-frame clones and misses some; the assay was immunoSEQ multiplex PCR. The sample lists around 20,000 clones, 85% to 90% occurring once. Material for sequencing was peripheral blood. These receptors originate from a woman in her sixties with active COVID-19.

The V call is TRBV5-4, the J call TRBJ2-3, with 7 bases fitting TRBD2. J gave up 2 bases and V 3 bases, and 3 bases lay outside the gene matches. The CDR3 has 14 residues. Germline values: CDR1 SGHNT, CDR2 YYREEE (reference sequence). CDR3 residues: CASSSRDYTDTQYF. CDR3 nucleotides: TGTGCCAGCAGCTCCCGGGACTACACAGATACGCAGTATTTT.

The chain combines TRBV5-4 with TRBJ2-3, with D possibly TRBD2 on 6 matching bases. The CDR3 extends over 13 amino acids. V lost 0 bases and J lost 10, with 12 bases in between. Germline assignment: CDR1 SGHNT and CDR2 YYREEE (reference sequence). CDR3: CASSLGTTVAQYF. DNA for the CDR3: TGTGCCAGCAGCTTGGGGACTACGGTGGCGCAGTATTTT.